The clone carrying this T cell receptor (beta chain) was seen a handful of times. The target antigen is unknown. Quantitative molecular-barcoded 5'-RACE generated the TCR beta libraries. Via MiXCR, TCRdb re-called the 5' RACE reads, giving one row per CDR3 protein. The data contain about 350,000 distinct CDR3 sequences, approximately 20% of them singletons. CDR3 size: 15 residues. Deletions cut 0 bases from V and 1 base from J, with 9 bases between. The data were obtained in a study of CD8 T cells in ankylosing spondylitis. Study-wide results and limits: Significant enrichment of disease-linked clones was reportedly seen in matched ankylosing spondylitis synovial fluid.

This receptor was taken from a male donor with ankylosing spondylitis or in good health (not recorded which). This rearrangement joins TRBV12-3 or TRBV12-4 to TRBJ1-1; the D is unclear. Sequences were obtained from blood, either unsorted or a sorted T cell fraction (not recorded which). The CDR3 coding sequence is TGTGCCAGCAGTTTAGCGGTCAGGCCGAACACTGAAGCTTTCTTT. Amino acids: CASSLAVRPNTEAFF.